This paragraph reports one TCR beta chain. What it binds is unknown. Researchers ran immunoSEQ v3.0 at survey level. TCRdb keeps only in-frame clones here, not all; method: immunoSEQ multiplex PCR. The sample lists some 16,000 clones, about 85% occurring once. The data stem from a study of long-term antiretroviral therapy in people with HIV. Regarding the study as a whole: Even long-term ART left TRB diversity below transplant donor controls, despite gains. The study found narrower CDR3 length ranges in HIV repertoires than in controls.

The CDR3 runs to 14 residues. Germline CDR1 MGHRA, CDR2 YSYEKL. V lost 3 bases to trimming and J lost 3 bases; unmatched junction nucleotides: 5. The starting material was unsorted PBMCs, obtained 0.5 years after starting antiretroviral therapy. The chain is built from TRBV4-1 and TRBJ2-7, with 7 bases fitting TRBD2. This clonotype originated in a woman aged 40 to 50 with HIV. The CDR3 DNA is TGCGCCAGCAGCCACCTAGCGGAGGACTACGAGCAGTACTTC. This encodes CASSHLAEDYEQYF.